This is a list of T cell receptor beta chains from one sample in a study of blood T cell repertoires in COVID-19. Clones were read by immunoSEQ multiplex PCR, and TCRdb kept only the in-frame ones, dropping some. This sample carries approximately 240,000 clones, 92% of them seen once, and the ten largest clones take about 0.79%. The specimen sequenced was peripheral blood. Receptors were obtained from a man aged 25-45 years with COVID-19, enrolled during active disease. The conserved cysteine and the conserved F or W are not part of the CDR3 here.

cdr3_aa v_call
ASSPRGNSPLH TRBV5-4
ASRHQGLRTEAF TRBV19
ASSPSGGQGIRWRTEAF TRBV6-6
ASRVPGGSPLH TRBV6-5
AISEVAQPQH TRBV10-3
ASSLVEGSSYEQY TRBV11-1
ASSQGLLSTEAF TRBV5-4
ASSFQGDSSPLH TRBV7-9
ASGLVSFGPNTEAF TRBV12-5
ASSLVPGSEAF TRBV5-4
ASSLFPRQGINYGYT TRBV7-9
ASSPDDRVVYEQY TRBV5-1
AWSPDRYNEQF TRBV30
ASSAGGIGELF TRBV2
ATSREVGTGATNYGYT TRBV15
AISEARGSYNSPLH TRBV10-3
ASSAPTSGGELF TRBV7-3
ASSSYRQVGNTIY TRBV13
ASSKGQGNEQY TRBV12-3/TRBV12-4
ASRVGSPLH TRBV2
ASSELGDFNQPQH TRBV10-2
ASSIAGGSYNEQF TRBV19
ASSLGSVRGYGYT TRBV11-2
ASSLRGGNGYT TRBV27
ASIGELYNEQF TRBV12-3/TRBV12-4
ASSLDRGPTEAF TRBV11-2
ASIPGAGTEAF TRBV27
AWSVRSLVTEAF TRBV30
ASSPRGGQETQY TRBV18
ASRQTGTGYTDTQY TRBV27
ASSQEIDSGPLH TRBV4-2
ASIVPGLTEAF TRBV6-5
ASSLLSGGSYEQY TRBV27
ASSLDVRRGNGNTIY TRBV11-2
ASKSGERGYT TRBV6-5
ASGPGTGGSYNSPLH TRBV5-4
ASHRDREYTEAF TRBV2
ASSLFTGSNYGYT TRBV5-1
ASSLSTGIERVYGYT TRBV5-1
AISKGQGAQEQY TRBV10-3
ASSPPSGNGYT TRBV18
ASSVVGRANNEQF TRBV9
ASSPPSGENTGELF TRBV7-3
AISVIAGGHNEQF TRBV10-3
ASSRDRDYGYT TRBV6-5